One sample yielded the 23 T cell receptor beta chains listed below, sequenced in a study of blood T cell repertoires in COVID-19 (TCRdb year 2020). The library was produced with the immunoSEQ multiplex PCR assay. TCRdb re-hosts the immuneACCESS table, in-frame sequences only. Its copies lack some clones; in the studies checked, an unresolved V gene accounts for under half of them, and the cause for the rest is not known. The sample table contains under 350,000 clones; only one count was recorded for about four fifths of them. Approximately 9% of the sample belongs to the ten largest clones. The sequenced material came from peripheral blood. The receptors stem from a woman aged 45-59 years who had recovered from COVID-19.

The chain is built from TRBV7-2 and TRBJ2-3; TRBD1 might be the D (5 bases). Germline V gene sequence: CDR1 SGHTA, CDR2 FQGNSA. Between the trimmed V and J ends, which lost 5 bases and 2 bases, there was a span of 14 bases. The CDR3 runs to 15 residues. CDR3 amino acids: CASSTRTRTTDTQYF. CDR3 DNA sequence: TGTGCCAGCAGCACCCGGACACGGACCACAGATACGCAGTATTTT. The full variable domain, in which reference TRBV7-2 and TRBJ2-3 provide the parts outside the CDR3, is GAGVSQSPSNKVTEKGKDVELRCDPISGHTALYWYRQSLGQGLEFLIYFQGNSAPDKSGLPSDRFSAERTGGSVSTLTIQRTQQEDSAVYLCASSTRTRTTDTQYFGPGTRLTVL.

CDR3 DNA: TGTGCCATCAGTGACCGGGACTTTAATGAAAAACTGTTTTTT. Protein product: CAISDRDFNEKLFF. This chain uses TRBV10-3 with TRBJ1-4; weak D call: TRBD1 (5 bases). V was pared by 3 bases and J by 4 bases, with 9 bases between. There are 14 residues in the CDR3. Per germline, CDR1 ENHRY and CDR2 SYGVKD.

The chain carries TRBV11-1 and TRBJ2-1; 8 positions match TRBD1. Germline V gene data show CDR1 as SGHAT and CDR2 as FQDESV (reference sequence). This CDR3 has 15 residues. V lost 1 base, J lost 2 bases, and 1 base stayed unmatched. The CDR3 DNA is TGTGCCAGCAGCTTAGACAGGGGGGCCTACAATGAGCAGTTCTTC. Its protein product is CASSLDRGAYNEQFF.

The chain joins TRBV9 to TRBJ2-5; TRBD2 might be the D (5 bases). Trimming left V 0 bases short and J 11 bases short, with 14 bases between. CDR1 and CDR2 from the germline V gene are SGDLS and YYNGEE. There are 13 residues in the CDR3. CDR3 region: CASSVAPGRPQYF. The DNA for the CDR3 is TGTGCCAGCAGCGTAGCTCCGGGAAGACCTCAGTACTTC.

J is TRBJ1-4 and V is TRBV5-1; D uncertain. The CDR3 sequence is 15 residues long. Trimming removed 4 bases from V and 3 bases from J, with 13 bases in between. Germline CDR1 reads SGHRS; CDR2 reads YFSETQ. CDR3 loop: CASSQSGSANEKLFF. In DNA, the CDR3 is TGCGCCAGCAGCCAGTCGGGGAGTGCTAATGAAAAACTGTTTTTT.

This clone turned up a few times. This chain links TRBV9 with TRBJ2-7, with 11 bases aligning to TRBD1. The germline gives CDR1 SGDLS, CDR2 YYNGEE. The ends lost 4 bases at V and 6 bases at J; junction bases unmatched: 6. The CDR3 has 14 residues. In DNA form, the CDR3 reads TGTGCCAGCAGCTCCCGGACAGGGGGCGGCGAGCAGTACTTC. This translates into CASSSRTGGGEQYF.

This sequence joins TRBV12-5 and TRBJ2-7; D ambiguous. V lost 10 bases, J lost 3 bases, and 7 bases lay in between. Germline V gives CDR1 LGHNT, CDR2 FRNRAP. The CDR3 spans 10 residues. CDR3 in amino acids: CAKSGYEQYF. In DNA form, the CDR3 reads TGTGCTAAGAGTGGCTACGAGCAGTACTTC.

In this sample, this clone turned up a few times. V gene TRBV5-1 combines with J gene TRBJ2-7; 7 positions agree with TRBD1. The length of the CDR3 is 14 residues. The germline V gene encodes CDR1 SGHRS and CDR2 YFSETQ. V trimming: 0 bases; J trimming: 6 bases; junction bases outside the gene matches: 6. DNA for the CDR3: TGCGCCAGCAGCTTGGCGGGACAGTTGACCGAGCAGTACTTC. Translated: CASSLAGQLTEQYF.

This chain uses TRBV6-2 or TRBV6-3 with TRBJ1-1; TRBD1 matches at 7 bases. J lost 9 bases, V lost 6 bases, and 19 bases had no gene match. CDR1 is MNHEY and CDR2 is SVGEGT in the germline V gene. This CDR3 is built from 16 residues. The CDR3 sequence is CASSHAVGTERIQAFF. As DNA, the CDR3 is TGTGCCAGCAGCCACGCCGTCGGGACAGAACGTATCCAAGCTTTCTTT.

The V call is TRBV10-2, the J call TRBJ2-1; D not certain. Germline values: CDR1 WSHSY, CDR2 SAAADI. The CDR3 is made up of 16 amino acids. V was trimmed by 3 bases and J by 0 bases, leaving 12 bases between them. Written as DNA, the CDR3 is TGCGCCAGCAGTGACCAGTTGCGGAGCTCCTACAATGAGCAGTTCTTC. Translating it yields CASSDQLRSSYNEQFF.

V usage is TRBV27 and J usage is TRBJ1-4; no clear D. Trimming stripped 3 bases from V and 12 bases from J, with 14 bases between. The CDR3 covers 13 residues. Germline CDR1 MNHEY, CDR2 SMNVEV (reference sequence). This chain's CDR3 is CASSFITRQELFF. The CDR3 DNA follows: TGTGCCAGCAGTTTCATCACCCGTCAGGAACTGTTTTTT.

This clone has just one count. The CDR3 DNA reads TGTGCCAGCAGCTTAGCACAGGGGGATGGCTACACCTTC. This gives the protein CASSLAQGDGYTF. The rearrangement joins TRBV7-3 to TRBJ1-2; 8 bases fit TRBD1. Trimming at V came to 2 bases and at J to 6 bases, leaving 2 bases not matched to a gene. The CDR3 covers 13 residues. From germline, CDR1 is SGHTA and CDR2 FQGTGA.

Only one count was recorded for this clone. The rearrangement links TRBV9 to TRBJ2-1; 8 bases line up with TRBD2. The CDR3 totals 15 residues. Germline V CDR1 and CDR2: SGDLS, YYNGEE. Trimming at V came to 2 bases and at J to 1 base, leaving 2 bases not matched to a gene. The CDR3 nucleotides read TGTGCCAGCAGCGTTAGCGGGGAGTCCTACAATGAGCAGTTCTTC. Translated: CASSVSGESYNEQFF. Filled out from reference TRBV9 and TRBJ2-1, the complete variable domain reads DSGVTQTPKHLITATGQRVTLRCSPRSGDLSVYWYQQSLDQGLQFLIQYYNGEERAKGNILERFSAQQFPDLHSELNLSSLELGDSALYFCASSVSGESYNEQFFGPGTRLTVL.

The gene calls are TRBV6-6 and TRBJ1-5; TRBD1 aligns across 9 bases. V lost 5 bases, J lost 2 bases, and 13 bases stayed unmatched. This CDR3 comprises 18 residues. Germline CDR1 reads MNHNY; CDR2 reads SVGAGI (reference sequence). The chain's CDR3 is CASSHPGQGVSGNQPQHF. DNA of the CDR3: TGTGCCAGCAGTCATCCGGGACAGGGCGTTTCGGGCAATCAGCCCCAGCATTTT.

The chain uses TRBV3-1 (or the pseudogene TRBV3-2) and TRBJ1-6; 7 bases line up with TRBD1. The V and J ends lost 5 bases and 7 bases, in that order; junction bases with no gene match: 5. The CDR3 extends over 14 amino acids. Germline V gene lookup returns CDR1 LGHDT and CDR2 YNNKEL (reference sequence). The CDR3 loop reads CASSSGQVNSPLHF. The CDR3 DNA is TGTGCCAGCAGCTCCGGACAGGTCAATTCACCCCTCCACTTT.

CDR3 region: CATSSTGEQPQHF. The DNA for the CDR3 is TGTGCCACCAGTTCCACAGGGGAACAGCCCCAGCATTTT. The chain has TRBV24-1 and TRBJ1-5, with TRBD1 identical over 7 bases. Trimming cost V 6 bases and J 7 bases; bases outside gene matches: 5. Germline CDR1 and CDR2: KGHDR and SFDVKD. The CDR3 extends over 13 amino acids.

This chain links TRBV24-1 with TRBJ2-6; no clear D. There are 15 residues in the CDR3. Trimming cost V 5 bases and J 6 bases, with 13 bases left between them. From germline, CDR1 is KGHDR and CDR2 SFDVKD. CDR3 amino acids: CATSGSNFEANVLTF. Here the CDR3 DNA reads TGTGCCACCAGTGGGTCTAATTTCGAGGCCAACGTCCTGACTTTC.

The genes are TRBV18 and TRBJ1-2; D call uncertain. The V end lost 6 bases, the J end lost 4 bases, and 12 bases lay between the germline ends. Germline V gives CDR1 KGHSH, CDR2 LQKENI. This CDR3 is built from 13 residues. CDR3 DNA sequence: TGTGCCAGCTCTCCCGACCCAGGCTATGGCTACACCTTC. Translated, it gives CASSPDPGYGYTF.

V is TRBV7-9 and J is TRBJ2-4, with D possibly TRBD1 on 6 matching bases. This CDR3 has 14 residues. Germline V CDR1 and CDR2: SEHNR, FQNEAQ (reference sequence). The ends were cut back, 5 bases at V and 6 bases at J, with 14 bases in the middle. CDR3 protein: CASSIDLRGNIQYF. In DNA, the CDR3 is TGTGCCAGCAGCATCGACCTCAGGGGAAACATTCAGTACTTC.

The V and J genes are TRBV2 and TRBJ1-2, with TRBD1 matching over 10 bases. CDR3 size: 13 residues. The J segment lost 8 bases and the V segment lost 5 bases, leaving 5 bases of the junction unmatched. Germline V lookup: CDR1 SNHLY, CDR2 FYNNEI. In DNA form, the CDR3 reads TGTGCCAGCAGTACCGGGACAGGGGACGGCTACACCTTC. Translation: CASSTGTGDGYTF.

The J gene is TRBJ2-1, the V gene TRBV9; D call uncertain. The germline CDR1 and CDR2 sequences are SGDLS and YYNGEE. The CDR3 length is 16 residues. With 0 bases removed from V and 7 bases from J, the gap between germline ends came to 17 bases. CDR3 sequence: CASSVAQNSPWNEQFF. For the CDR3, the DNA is TGTGCCAGCAGCGTAGCTCAGAACAGCCCTTGGAATGAGCAGTTCTTC. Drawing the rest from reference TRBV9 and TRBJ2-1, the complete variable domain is DSGVTQTPKHLITATGQRVTLRCSPRSGDLSVYWYQQSLDQGLQFLIQYYNGEERAKGNILERFSAQQFPDLHSELNLSSLELGDSALYFCASSVAQNSPWNEQFFGPGTRLTVL.

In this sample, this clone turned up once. The CDR3 loop is CASTDLTVTAGELFF. Here the CDR3 DNA reads TGTGCCAGTACTGATCTGACAGTAACGGCCGGGGAGCTGTTTTTT. The rearrangement links TRBV19 to TRBJ2-2; D may be TRBD1 (5 bases). The CDR3 sequence is 15 residues long. CDR1 and CDR2 from the germline V gene are LNHDA and SQIVND (reference sequence). Trimming removed 7 bases at V and 6 bases at J, with 18 bases between.

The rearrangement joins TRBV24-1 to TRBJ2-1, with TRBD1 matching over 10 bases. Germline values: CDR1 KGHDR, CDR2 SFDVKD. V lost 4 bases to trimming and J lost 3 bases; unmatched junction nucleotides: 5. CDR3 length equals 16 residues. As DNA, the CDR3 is TGTGCCACCAGTGACCGGGGACAGGGGTTCTACAATGAGCAGTTCTTC. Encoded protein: CATSDRGQGFYNEQFF.